This T cell receptor beta chain derives from a study of molecular identifiers for immune sequencing clone quantification. CDR1 is SGHNT, CDR2 YENEEA, per germline. The CDR3 consists of 12 residues. The ends were cut back, 2 bases at V and 5 bases at J, with 6 bases in the middle. This clonotype was counted many times. Using its own MiXCR run on the PCR reads, TCRdb lists one record per CDR3 protein. The sample has more than 95,000 distinct CDR3 sequences; more than 20% are singletons. The source of this sequence is a human donor in good health. Some libraries in this study had Jurkat cell RNA spiked in. The chain combines TRBV11-3 with TRBJ1-2; D ambiguous. The specimen was naive CD8+ T cells from blood, with Jurkat cell RNA spiked in. The subset denotes: FACS-sorted CD8+CD4-CCR7+CD45RA+ naive T cells. CDR3 in DNA: TGTGCCAGCAGCTTACGTGGTTATGGCTACACCTTC. This translates into CASSLRGYGYTF. The full variable domain, rest sourced from reference TRBV11-3 and TRBJ1-2, is EAGVVQSPRYKIIEKKQPVAFWCNPISGHNTLYWYLQNLGQGPELLIRYENEEAVDDSQLPKDRFSAERLKGVDSTLKIQPAELGDSAVYLCASSLRGYGYTFGSGTRLTVV.